This T cell receptor beta chain was documented in a study of breast tumors, draining lymph nodes, adjacent tissues. Whole-study results and caveats: Tumors had less TCR diversity than lymph nodes, more than nontumor tissue.

Breast cancer patients provided tissue from their axillary draining lymph nodes. Germline CDR1 SQVTM, CDR2 ANQGSEA. This CDR3 is 13 amino acids long. V lost 7 bases to trimming and J lost 4 bases, with 16 bases between them. TCRdb called the multiplex PCR reads again in MiXCR, with one record for every CDR3 protein. The table lists fewer than 200,000 distinct CDR3 sequences, 30% to 35% of them singletons. Regarding this clonotype: Its antigen is as yet unknown. This clone may be a read error of a much larger clone one base away.

Sequencing was carried out using axillary lymph node tissue. This receptor was obtained from a female donor with breast cancer. Some clones in this sample may be carry-over from other donors' samples. This rearrangement joins TRBV29-1 to TRBJ1-2, with unresolved D. For the CDR3, the DNA is TGCAGCGCTGTGTGGGCAGAAGGCTATGGCTACACCTTC. This sequence encodes CSAVWAEGYGYTF.